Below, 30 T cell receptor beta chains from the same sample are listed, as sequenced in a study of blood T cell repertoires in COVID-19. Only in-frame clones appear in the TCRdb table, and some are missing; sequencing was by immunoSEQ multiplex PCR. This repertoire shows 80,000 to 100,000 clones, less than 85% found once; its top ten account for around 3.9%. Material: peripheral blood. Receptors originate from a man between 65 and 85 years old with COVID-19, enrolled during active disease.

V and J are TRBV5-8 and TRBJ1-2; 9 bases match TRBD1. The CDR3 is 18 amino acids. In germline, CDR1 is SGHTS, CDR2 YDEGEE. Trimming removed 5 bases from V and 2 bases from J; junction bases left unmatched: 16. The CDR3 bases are TGTGCCAGCAGATCCGAATTGGACAGGGGCCGAGAAAACTATGGCTACACCTTC. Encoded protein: CASRSELDRGRENYGYTF.

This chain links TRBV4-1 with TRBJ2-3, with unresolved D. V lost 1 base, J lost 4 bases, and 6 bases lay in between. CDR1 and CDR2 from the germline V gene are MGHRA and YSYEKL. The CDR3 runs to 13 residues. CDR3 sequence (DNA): TGCGCCAGCAGCCAAGCGAGGCCAGATACGCAGTATTTT. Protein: CASSQARPDTQYF.

The CDR3 DNA follows: TGTGCCAGCAGTGCGTTGAACACTGAAGCTTTCTTT. Its translation is CASSALNTEAFF. This chain links TRBV12-3 or TRBV12-4 with TRBJ1-1; D is ambiguous. V dropped 5 bases and J dropped 0 bases, with 4 bases sitting between them. The CDR3 covers 12 residues.

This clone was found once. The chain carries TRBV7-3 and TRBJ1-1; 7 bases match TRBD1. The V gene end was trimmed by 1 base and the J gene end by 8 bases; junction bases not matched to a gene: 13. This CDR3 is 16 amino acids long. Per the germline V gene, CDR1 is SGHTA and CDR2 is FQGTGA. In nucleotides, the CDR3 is TGTGCCAGCAGCTTAATGACAGGGTTGACCGTTAAAGAAGCTTTCTTT. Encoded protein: CASSLMTGLTVKEAFF.

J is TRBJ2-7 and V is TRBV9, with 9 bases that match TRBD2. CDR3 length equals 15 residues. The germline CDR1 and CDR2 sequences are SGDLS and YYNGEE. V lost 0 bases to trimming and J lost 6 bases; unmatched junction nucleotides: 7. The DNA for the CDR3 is TGTGCCAGCAGCGTAGAACCAGCGGGAGGTTCCGAGCAGTACTTC. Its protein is CASSVEPAGGSEQYF. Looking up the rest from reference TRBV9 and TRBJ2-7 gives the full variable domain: DSGVTQTPKHLITATGQRVTLRCSPRSGDLSVYWYQQSLDQGLQFLIQYYNGEERAKGNILERFSAQQFPDLHSELNLSSLELGDSALYFCASSVEPAGGSEQYFGPGTRLTVT.

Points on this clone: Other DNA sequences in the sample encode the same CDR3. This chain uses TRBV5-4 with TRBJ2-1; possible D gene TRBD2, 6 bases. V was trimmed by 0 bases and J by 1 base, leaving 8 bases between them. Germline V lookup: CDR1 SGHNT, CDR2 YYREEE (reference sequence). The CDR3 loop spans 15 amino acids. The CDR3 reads CASSLVGGSYNEQFF. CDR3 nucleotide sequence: TGTGCCAGCAGCTTGGTCGGGGGATCCTACAATGAGCAGTTCTTC.

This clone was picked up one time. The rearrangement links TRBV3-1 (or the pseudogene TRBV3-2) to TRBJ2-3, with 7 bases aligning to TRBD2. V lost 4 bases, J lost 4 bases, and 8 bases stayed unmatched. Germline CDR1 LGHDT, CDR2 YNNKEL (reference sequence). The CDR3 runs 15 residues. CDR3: CASSLGSGTPDTQYF. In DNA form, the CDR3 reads TGTGCCAGCAGCCTTGGAAGCGGGACGCCAGATACGCAGTATTTT.

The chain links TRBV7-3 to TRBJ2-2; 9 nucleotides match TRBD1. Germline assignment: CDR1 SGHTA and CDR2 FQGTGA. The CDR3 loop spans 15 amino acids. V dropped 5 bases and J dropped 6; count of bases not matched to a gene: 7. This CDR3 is CASSVRTGEAGELFF. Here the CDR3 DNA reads TGTGCCAGCAGCGTCCGGACAGGGGAAGCCGGGGAGCTGTTTTTT.

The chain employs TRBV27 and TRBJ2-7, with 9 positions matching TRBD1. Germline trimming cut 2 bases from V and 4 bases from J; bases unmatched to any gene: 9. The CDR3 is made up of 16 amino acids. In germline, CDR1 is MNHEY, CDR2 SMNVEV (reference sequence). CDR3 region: CASSLGTGIGVYEQYF. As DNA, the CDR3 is TGTGCCAGCAGTTTAGGGACAGGGATAGGGGTTTACGAGCAGTACTTC.

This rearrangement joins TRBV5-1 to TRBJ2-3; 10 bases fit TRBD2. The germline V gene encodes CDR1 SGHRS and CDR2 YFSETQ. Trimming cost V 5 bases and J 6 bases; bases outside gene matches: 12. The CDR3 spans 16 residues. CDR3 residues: CASSTSGEGASDTQYF. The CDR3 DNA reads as TGCGCCAGCAGTACTAGCGGGGAGGGTGCGTCGGATACGCAGTATTTT.

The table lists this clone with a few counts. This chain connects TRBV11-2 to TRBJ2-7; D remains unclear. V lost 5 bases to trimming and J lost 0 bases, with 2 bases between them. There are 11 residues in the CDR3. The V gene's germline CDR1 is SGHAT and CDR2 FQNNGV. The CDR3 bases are TGTGCCAGCAGCCACTCCTACGAGCAGTACTTC. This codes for CASSHSYEQYF.

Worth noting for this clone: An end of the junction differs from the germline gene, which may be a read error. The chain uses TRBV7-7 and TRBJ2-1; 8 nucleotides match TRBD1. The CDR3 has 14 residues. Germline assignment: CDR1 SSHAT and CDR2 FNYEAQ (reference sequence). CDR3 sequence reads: CASSLDTGGNEQFF. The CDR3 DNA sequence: TGTGCTAGCAGCTTAGATACAGGGGGGAATGAGCAGTTCTTC.

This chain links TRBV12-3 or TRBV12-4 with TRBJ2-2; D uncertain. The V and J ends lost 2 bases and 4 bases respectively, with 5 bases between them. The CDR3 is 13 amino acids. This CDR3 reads CASSLQVTGELFF. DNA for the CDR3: TGTGCCAGCAGTTTACAGGTCACCGGGGAGCTGTTTTTT.

The chain's CDR3 is CASSGDSEAFF. The CDR3 nucleotides are TGTGCCAGCAGCGGCGACAGTGAAGCTTTCTTT. The chain joins TRBV3-1 (or the pseudogene TRBV3-2) to TRBJ1-1; tentatively, D is TRBD1 (5 bases). Trimming pared 5 bases from V and 7 bases from J, leaving 8 bases between. The V gene's germline CDR1 is LGHDT and CDR2 YNNKEL (reference sequence). This CDR3 contains 11 residues.

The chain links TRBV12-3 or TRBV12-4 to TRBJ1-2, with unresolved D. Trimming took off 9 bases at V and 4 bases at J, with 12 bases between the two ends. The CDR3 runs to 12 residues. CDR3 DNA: TGTGCCAGTACCGAGGGAGGCTATGGCTACACCTTC. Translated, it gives CASTEGGYGYTF.

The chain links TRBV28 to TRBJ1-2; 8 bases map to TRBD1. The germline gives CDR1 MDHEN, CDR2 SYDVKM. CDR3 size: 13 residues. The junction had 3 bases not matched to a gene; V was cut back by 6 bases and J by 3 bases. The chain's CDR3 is CASRGQAYYGYTF. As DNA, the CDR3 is TGTGCCAGCAGGGGACAGGCTTACTATGGCTACACCTTC.

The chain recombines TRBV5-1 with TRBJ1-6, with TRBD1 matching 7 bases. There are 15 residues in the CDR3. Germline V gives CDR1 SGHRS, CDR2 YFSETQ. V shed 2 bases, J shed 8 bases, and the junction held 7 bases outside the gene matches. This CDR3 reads CASSLEGGGYSPLHF. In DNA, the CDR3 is TGCGCCAGCAGCTTAGAAGGGGGCGGTTATTCACCCCTCCACTTT.

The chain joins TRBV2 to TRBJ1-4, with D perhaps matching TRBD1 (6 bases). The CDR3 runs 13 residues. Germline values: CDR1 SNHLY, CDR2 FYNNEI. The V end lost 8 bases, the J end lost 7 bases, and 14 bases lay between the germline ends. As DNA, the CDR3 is TGTGCCAGCCACGGACAGCTGGGTGAAAAACTGTTTTTT. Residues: CASHGQLGEKLFF.

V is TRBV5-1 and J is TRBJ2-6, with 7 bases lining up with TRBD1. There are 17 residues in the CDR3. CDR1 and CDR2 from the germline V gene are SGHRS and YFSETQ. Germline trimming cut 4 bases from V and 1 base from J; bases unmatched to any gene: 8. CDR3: CASSIWGQQSGANVLTF. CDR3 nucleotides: TGCGCCAGCAGCATATGGGGACAGCAATCTGGGGCCAACGTCCTGACTTTC.

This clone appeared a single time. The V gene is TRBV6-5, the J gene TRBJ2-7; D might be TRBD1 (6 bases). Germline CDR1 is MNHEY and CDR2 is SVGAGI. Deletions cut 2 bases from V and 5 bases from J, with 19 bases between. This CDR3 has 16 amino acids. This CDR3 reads CASSYASGTRRDEQYF. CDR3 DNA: TGTGCCAGCAGTTACGCCTCCGGGACACGTCGCGACGAGCAGTACTTC.

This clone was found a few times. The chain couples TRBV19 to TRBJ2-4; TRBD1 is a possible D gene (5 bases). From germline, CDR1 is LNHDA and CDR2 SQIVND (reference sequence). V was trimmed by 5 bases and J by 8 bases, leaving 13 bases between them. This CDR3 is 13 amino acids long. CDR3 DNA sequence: TGTGCCAGTAGTTCCGTTGGGGCGGACATTCAGTACTTC. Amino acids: CASSSVGADIQYF.

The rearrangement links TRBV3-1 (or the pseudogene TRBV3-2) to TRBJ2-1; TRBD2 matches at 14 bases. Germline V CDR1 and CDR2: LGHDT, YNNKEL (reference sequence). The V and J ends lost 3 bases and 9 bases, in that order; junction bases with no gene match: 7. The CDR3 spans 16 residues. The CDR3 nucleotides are TGTGCCAGCAGCCAGGGGACTAGCGGGAGAATAAGTGAGCAGTTCTTC. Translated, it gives CASSQGTSGRISEQFF.

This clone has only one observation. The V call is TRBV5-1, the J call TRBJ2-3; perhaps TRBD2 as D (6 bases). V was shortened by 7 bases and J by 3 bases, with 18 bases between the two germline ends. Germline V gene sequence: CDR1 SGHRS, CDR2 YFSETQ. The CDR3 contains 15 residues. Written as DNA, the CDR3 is TGCGCCAGCTCAACTAGCTTCGGCGGAACAGATACGCAGTATTTT. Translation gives CASSTSFGGTDTQYF. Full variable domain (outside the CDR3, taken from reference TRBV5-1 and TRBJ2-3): KAGVTQTPRYLIKTRGQQVTLSCSPISGHRSVSWYQQTPGQGLQFLFEYFSETQRNKGNFPGRFSGRQFSNSRSEMNVSTLELGDSALYLCASSTSFGGTDTQYFGPGTRLTVL.

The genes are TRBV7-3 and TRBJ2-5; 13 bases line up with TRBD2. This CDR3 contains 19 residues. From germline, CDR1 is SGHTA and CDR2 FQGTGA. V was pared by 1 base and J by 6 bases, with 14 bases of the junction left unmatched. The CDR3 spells CASSLIPLAGGPGGQTQYF. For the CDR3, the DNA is TGTGCCAGCAGCTTAATTCCACTAGCGGGAGGGCCCGGGGGCCAGACCCAGTACTTC.

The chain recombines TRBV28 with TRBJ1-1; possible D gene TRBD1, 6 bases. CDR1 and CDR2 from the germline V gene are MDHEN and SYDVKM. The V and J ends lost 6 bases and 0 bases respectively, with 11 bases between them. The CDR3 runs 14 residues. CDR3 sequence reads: CASSAGAVNTEAFF. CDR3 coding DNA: TGTGCCAGCAGCGCAGGGGCCGTGAACACTGAAGCTTTCTTT.

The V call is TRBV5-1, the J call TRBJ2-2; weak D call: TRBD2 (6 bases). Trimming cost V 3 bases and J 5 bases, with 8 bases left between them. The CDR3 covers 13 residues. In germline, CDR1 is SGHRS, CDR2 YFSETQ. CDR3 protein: CASSWAGTGELFF. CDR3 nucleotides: TGCGCCAGCAGCTGGGCGGGAACCGGGGAGCTGTTTTTT.

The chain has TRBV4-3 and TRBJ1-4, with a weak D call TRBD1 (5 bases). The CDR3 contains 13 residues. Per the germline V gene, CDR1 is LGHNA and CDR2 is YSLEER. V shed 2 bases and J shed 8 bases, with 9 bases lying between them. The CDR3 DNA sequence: TGCGCCAGCAGCCAAACCCCAGGGGAAAAACTGTTTTTT. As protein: CASSQTPGEKLFF.

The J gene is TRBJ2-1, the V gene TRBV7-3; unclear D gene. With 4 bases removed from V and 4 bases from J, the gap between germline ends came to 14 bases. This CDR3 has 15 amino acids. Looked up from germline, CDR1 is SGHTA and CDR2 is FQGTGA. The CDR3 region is CASSSTLGGYNEQFF. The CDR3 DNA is TGTGCCAGCAGCTCGACTCTTGGTGGGTACAATGAGCAGTTCTTC.

CDR3: CAWSGTGDNEKLFF. The CDR3, as DNA: TGTGCCTGGAGTGGCACAGGCGACAATGAAAAACTGTTTTTT. The chain carries TRBV30 and TRBJ1-4, with a tentative D call TRBD1 (5 bases). This CDR3 is 14 amino acids long. V was trimmed by 1 base and J by 5 bases, leaving 11 bases between them. The germline gives CDR1 GTSNPN, CDR2 SVGIG (reference sequence).

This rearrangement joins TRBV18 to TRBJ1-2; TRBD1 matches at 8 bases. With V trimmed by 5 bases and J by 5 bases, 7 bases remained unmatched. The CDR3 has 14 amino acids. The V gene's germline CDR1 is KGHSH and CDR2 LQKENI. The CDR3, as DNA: TGTGCCAGCTCATCGGGGACAGGCATGTATGGCTACACCTTC. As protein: CASSSGTGMYGYTF.